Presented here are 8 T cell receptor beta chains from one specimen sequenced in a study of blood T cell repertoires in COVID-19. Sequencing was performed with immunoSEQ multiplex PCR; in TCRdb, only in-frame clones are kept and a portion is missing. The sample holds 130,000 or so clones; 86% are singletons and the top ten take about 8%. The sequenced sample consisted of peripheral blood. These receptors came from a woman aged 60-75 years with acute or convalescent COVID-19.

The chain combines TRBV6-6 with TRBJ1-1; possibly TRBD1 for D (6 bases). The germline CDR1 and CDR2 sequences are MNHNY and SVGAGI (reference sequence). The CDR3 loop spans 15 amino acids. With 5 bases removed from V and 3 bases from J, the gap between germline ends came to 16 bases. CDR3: CASSKGTRGDTEAFF. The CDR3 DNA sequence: TGTGCCAGCAGTAAGGGGACAAGGGGAGACACTGAAGCTTTCTTT.

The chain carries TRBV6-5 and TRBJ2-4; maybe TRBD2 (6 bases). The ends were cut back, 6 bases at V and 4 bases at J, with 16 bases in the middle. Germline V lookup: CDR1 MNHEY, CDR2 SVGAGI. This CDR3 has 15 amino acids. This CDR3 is CASRSEGDSKNIQYF. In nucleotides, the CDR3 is TGTGCCAGCAGGTCGGAAGGGGACTCTAAAAACATTCAGTACTTC.

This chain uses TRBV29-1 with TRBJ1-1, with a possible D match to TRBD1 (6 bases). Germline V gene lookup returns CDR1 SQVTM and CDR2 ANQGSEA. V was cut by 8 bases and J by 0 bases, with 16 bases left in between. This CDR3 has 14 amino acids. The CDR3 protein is CSTASGTLNTEAFF. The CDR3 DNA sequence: TGCAGCACTGCTTCCGGGACATTGAACACTGAAGCTTTCTTT.

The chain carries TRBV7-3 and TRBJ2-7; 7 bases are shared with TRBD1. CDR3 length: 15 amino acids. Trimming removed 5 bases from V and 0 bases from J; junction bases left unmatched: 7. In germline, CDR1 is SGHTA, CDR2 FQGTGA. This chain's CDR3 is CASSLEGTDSYEQYF. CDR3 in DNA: TGTGCCAGCAGCCTCGAGGGGACAGACTCCTACGAGCAGTACTTC.

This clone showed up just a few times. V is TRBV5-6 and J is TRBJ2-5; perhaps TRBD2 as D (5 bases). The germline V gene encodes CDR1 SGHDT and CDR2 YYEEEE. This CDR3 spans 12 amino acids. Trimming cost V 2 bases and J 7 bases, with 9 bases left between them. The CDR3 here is CASSFGRGTQYF. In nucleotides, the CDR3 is TGTGCCAGCAGCTTCGGTCGGGGGACCCAGTACTTC.

The CDR3 sequence: CASSNRGRGNSPLHF. The CDR3 DNA is TGTGCCAGCTCAAACCGGGGGAGGGGCAACTCACCCCTCCACTTT. The V call is TRBV18, the J call TRBJ1-6; D perhaps matches TRBD1 (5 bases). Germline CDR1 reads KGHSH; CDR2 reads LQKENI. The V and J ends lost 5 bases and 10 bases respectively, with 18 bases between them. The length of the CDR3 is 15 residues. Filled out from reference TRBV18 and TRBJ1-6, the complete variable domain reads NAGVMQNPRHLVRRRGQEARLRCSPMKGHSHVYWYRQLPEEGLKFMVYLQKENIIDESGMPKERFSAEFPKEGPSILRIQQVVRGDSAAYFCASSNRGRGNSPLHFGNGTRLTVT.

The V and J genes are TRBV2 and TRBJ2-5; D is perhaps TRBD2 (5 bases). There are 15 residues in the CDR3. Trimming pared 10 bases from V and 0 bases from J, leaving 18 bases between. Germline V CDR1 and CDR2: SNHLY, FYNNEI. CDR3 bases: TGTGCCACCTCGAGGGAATCCACGTACCAAGAGACCCAGTACTTC. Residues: CATSRESTYQETQYF. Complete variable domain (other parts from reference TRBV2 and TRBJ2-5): EPEVTQTPSHQVTQMGQEVILRCVPISNHLYFYWYRQILGQKVEFLVSFYNNEISEKSEIFDDQFSVERPDGSNFTLKIRSTKLEDSAMYFCATSRESTYQETQYFGPGTRLLVL.

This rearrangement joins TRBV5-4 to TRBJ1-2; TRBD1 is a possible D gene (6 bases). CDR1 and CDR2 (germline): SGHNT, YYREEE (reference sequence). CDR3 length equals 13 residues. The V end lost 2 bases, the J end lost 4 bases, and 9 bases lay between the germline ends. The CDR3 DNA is TGTGCCAGCAGCTTAACGGACAGCTATGGCTACACCTTC. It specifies CASSLTDSYGYTF.